These 26 T cell receptor beta chains were all obtained from the same sample, sequenced in a study of cytomegalovirus exposure and HLA in healthy donors. A multiplex PCR was run with 60 Vbeta primers and 13 Jbeta primers. Profiling relied on immunoSEQ multiplex PCR, and the TCRdb table lists in-frame clones only, not all of them. The repertoire holds around 120,000 clones, with 81% as singletons. Material: PBMCs. These receptors were collected from a woman aged 25 to 39 in good health and CMV-seronegative.

The gene calls are TRBV29-1 and TRBJ1-2, with unresolved D. CDR1 SQVTM and CDR2 ANQGSEA come from the germline V gene. Trimming left V 5 bases short and J 4 bases short, with 8 bases between. This CDR3 spans 11 amino acids. The DNA of the CDR3 is TGCAGCGTTCTTATGAGCTATGGCTACACCTTC. Protein product: CSVLMSYGYTF. The variable domain in full, completed from reference TRBV29-1 and TRBJ1-2, reads SAVISQKPSRDICQRGTSLTIQCQVDSQVTMMFWYRQQPGQSLTLIATANQGSEATYESGFVIDKFPISRPNLTFSTLTVSNMSPEDSSIYLCSVLMSYGYTFGSGTRLTVV.

This clone was detected a few times. The chain couples TRBV27 to TRBJ2-3; D is ambiguous. The CDR3 spans 12 residues. The V end lost 5 bases, the J end lost 2 bases, and 5 bases lay between the germline ends. The germline V gene has CDR1 MNHEY and CDR2 SMNVEV (reference sequence). CDR3 region: CASSLLTDTQYF. The CDR3 DNA reads TGTGCCAGCAGTCTTCTCACAGATACGCAGTATTTT.

This clone was counted a single time. Other nucleotide sequences in the sample specify the same CDR3. The chain recombines TRBV5-1 with TRBJ2-2; weak D call: TRBD1 (5 bases). Trimming removed 0 bases from V and 3 bases from J, with 9 bases in between. Germline CDR1 is SGHRS and CDR2 is YFSETQ. The CDR3 totals 15 residues. Here the CDR3 reads CASSLGQGDTGELFF. The CDR3 DNA follows: TGCGCCAGCAGCTTGGGCCAGGGCGACACCGGGGAGCTGTTTTTT.

This clone was seen once. The chain employs TRBV25-1 and TRBJ2-3; TRBD1 might be the D (6 bases). V was pared by 8 bases and J by 1 base, with 16 bases between. The germline V gene has CDR1 MGHDK and CDR2 SYGVNS. This CDR3 is 15 amino acids long. This CDR3 is CASLPRGTGTDTQYF. The CDR3 nucleotides are TGTGCCAGCCTCCCCAGGGGAACTGGCACAGATACGCAGTATTTT.

The chain uses TRBV7-2 and TRBJ2-3; TRBD1 might be the D (5 bases). V lost 6 bases and J 3 bases, leaving 16 bases between the germline ends. The CDR3 is made up of 15 amino acids. Germline V lookup: CDR1 SGHTA, CDR2 FQGNSA. For the CDR3, the DNA is TGTGCCAGCAGACCTCTAAGGGGTGTAACAGATACGCAGTATTTT. This translates into CASRPLRGVTDTQYF.

This chain uses TRBV4-1 with TRBJ2-3, with a tentative D call TRBD1 (8 bases). V was clipped by 4 bases and J by 3 bases, with 14 bases between them. The germline gives CDR1 MGHRA, CDR2 YSYEKL. The CDR3 runs 15 residues. The CDR3 here is CASSPTGEGTDTQYF. CDR3 nucleotides: TGCGCCAGCAGCCCGACAGGGGAGGGTACAGATACGCAGTATTTT.

This clone was detected a few times. V and J are TRBV5-8 and TRBJ1-2, with TRBD1 matching over 10 bases. V shed 2 bases, J shed 11 bases, and the junction held 6 bases outside the gene matches. Germline CDR1 reads SGHTS; CDR2 reads YDEGEE. The CDR3 is 13 residues long. This chain's CDR3 is CASSFRDRGWYTF. The CDR3 nucleotides read TGTGCCAGCAGCTTCCGGGACAGGGGATGGTACACCTTC.

The rearrangement uses TRBV2 and TRBJ1-4, with TRBD1 identical over 8 bases. V was clipped by 8 bases and J by 5 bases; unmatched bases: 10. Germline loops: CDR1 SNHLY, CDR2 FYNNEI. This CDR3 contains 15 residues. CDR3 region: CASGDLRGRNEKLFF. In DNA, the CDR3 is TGTGCCAGCGGAGACCTCAGGGGGCGAAATGAAAAACTGTTTTTT.

This chain links TRBV10-3 with TRBJ1-1; 8 nucleotides align to TRBD1. Looked up from germline, CDR1 is ENHRY and CDR2 is SYGVKD. The V and J ends lost 11 bases and 5 bases, in that order; junction bases with no gene match: 7. CDR3 length: 12 amino acids. CDR3 sequence reads: CAADTGGTEAFF. The CDR3 region has the DNA TGTGCCGCTGACACAGGGGGGACTGAAGCTTTCTTT.

The chain joins TRBV11-3 to TRBJ2-1, with no clear D. Germline loops: CDR1 SGHNT, CDR2 YENEEA. V was trimmed by 0 bases and J by 6 bases, leaving 6 bases between them. The CDR3 is made up of 13 amino acids. CDR3 sequence reads: CASSLERGNEQFF. In DNA form, the CDR3 reads TGTGCCAGCAGCTTAGAGCGTGGCAATGAGCAGTTCTTC.

The V gene is TRBV18, the J gene TRBJ1-2, with a possible D match to TRBD1 (6 bases). CDR3 length: 15 amino acids. Trimming took off 0 bases at V and 5 bases at J, with 13 bases between the two ends. From germline, CDR1 is KGHSH and CDR2 LQKENI. The CDR3 here is CASSPPDPQGYGYTF. The CDR3 DNA follows: TGTGCCAGCTCACCACCGGACCCTCAGGGGTATGGCTACACCTTC. The whole variable domain, filled in from reference TRBV18 and TRBJ1-2, reads NAGVMQNPRHLVRRRGQEARLRCSPMKGHSHVYWYRQLPEEGLKFMVYLQKENIIDESGMPKERFSAEFPKEGPSILRIQQVVRGDSAAYFCASSPPDPQGYGYTFGSGTRLTVV.

The chain links TRBV10-3 to TRBJ1-2; a possible D gene is TRBD1 (6 bases). The CDR3 covers 14 residues. Germline V gene data show CDR1 as ENHRY and CDR2 as SYGVKD. V lost 6 bases and J lost 1, with 12 bases in between. For the CDR3, the DNA is TGTGCCATCAGGGAACGACAGGATAACTATGGCTACACCTTC. Its translation is CAIRERQDNYGYTF.

The chain recombines TRBV7-8 with TRBJ2-1; the match to TRBD2 covers 7 bases. V trimming: 3 bases; J trimming: 5 bases; junction bases outside the gene matches: 7. From germline, CDR1 is SGHVS and CDR2 FQNEAQ. The CDR3 is made up of 15 amino acids. The CDR3 protein is CASSLPSGGHNEQFF. DNA for the CDR3: TGTGCCAGCAGCTTGCCCTCGGGAGGCCACAATGAGCAGTTCTTC.

The table lists this clone with a count of one. V usage is TRBV29-1 and J usage is TRBJ2-1; TRBD2 matches at 14 bases. The germline CDR1 and CDR2 sequences are SQVTM and ANQGSEA. Germline trimming cut 7 bases from V and 5 bases from J; bases unmatched to any gene: 19. The CDR3 has 19 amino acids. The CDR3 DNA sequence: TGCAGCGCCCGCATAAGCTTAACCGGGACTAGCGGGAGTCACAATGAGCAGTTCTTC. Its translation: CSARISLTGTSGSHNEQFF.

V is TRBV9 and J is TRBJ2-7; possibly TRBD2 for D (5 bases). Germline-derived CDR1 and CDR2 are SGDLS and YYNGEE. Trimming removed 2 bases from V and 2 bases from J, with 11 bases in between. CDR3 length: 14 residues. The CDR3 DNA follows: TGTGCCAGCAGCGTTACTGACGGGGCCTACGAGCAGTACTTC. Its protein is CASSVTDGAYEQYF.

With regard to this clone: This sample includes further DNA sequences coding for the same CDR3. The J gene is TRBJ1-5, the V gene TRBV28, with unresolved D. CDR3 length equals 13 residues. V lost 5 bases and J 0 bases, leaving 5 bases between the germline ends. Germline lookup yields CDR1 MDHEN and CDR2 SYDVKM. CDR3 coding DNA: TGTGCCAGCAGTGTTTATAGCAATCAGCCCCAGCATTTT. It translates to CASSVYSNQPQHF.

This chain connects TRBV5-5 to TRBJ2-5; no firm D call. Trimming took off 7 bases at V and 4 bases at J, with 14 bases between the two ends. The CDR3 spans 13 residues. CDR1 is SGHKS and CDR2 is YYEKEE in the germline V gene (reference sequence). The CDR3 sequence: CASLFNGGETQYF. Here the CDR3 DNA reads TGTGCCAGCCTGTTCAACGGCGGAGAGACCCAGTACTTC.

This clone was seen only a few times. This chain uses TRBV2 with TRBJ2-2; D perhaps matches TRBD2 (6 bases). V dropped 6 bases and J dropped 4 bases, with 15 bases sitting between them. The V gene's germline CDR1 is SNHLY and CDR2 FYNNEI. The CDR3 contains 15 residues. The CDR3 coding sequence is TGTGCCAGCAGGGGACCGGGAGTTGGCACCGGGGAGCTGTTTTTT. Translating it yields CASRGPGVGTGELFF.

J is TRBJ2-4 and V is TRBV7-2; 10 bases map to TRBD1. Looked up from germline, CDR1 is SGHTA and CDR2 is FQGNSA. J lost 6 bases, V lost 4 bases, and 6 bases had no gene match. The CDR3 runs to 15 residues. CDR3 protein: CASSSTRDRGNIQYF. The CDR3 DNA reads TGTGCCAGCAGCTCCACCAGGGACAGGGGAAACATTCAGTACTTC.

The chain uses TRBV28 and TRBJ1-1, with TRBD1 matching 8 bases. V lost 7 bases, J lost 4 bases, and 11 bases stayed unmatched. The V gene's germline CDR1 is MDHEN and CDR2 SYDVKM. This CDR3 has 15 amino acids. In DNA form, the CDR3 reads TGTGCCAGCAACCCTTCACGGCAGGGGGCCACTGAAGCTTTCTTT. Residues: CASNPSRQGATEAFF.

This chain links TRBV28 with TRBJ2-3, with D possibly matching TRBD2 (5 bases). Per the germline V gene, CDR1 is MDHEN and CDR2 is SYDVKM. The CDR3 contains 15 residues. Trimming stripped 1 base from V and 6 bases from J, with 14 bases between. The CDR3 nucleotides are TGTGCCAGCAGTTTATCCGACGGGGTGCGGGATACGCAGTATTTT. Protein product: CASSLSDGVRDTQYF.

The chain joins TRBV5-1 to TRBJ2-7, with 7 bases that match TRBD2. Per the germline V gene, CDR1 is SGHRS and CDR2 is YFSETQ. V shed 2 bases and J 9 bases; nucleotides not matched to a gene: 11. The CDR3 consists of 14 residues. The CDR3, as DNA: TGCGCCAGCAGCTTAAGGTGGTTCGGGAGGAGGCAGTACTTC. Its protein is CASSLRWFGRRQYF.

This clone has only one observation. The chain has TRBV6-1 and TRBJ2-7; possibly TRBD1 for D (5 bases). Germline CDR1 reads MNHNS; CDR2 reads SASEGT. V was clipped by 0 bases and J by 4 bases, with 22 bases between them. The CDR3 is 18 amino acids. This chain's CDR3 is CASSEALQEQVRGYEQYF. In DNA, the CDR3 is TGTGCCAGCAGTGAAGCGCTTCAGGAACAGGTAAGGGGTTACGAGCAGTACTTC.

The rearrangement links TRBV2 to TRBJ1-2; D is unclear. The CDR3 extends over 13 amino acids. The V end lost 3 bases, the J end lost 5 bases, and 10 bases lay between the germline ends. Germline CDR1 SNHLY, CDR2 FYNNEI. The CDR3 reads CASSERSGYGYTF. For the CDR3, the DNA is TGTGCCAGCAGTGAGCGTTCGGGGTATGGCTACACCTTC.

The J gene is TRBJ2-7, the V gene TRBV28, with 8 bases fitting TRBD2. This CDR3 is 15 amino acids long. Germline CDR1 is MDHEN and CDR2 is SYDVKM. The CDR3 nucleotides read TGTGCGGGTAAAGGGAGCGGGAGACCAAGAGACGAGCAGTACTTC. It encodes CAGKGSGRPRDEQYF.

The chain couples TRBV19 to TRBJ1-4; tentative D call: TRBD1 (6 bases). The length of the CDR3 is 16 residues. Germline V lookup: CDR1 LNHDA, CDR2 SQIVND (reference sequence). The V end lost 5 bases, the J end lost 8 bases, and 21 bases lay between the germline ends. The CDR3 sequence: CASSPGQLVGEEKLFF. The CDR3 DNA is TGTGCCAGTAGTCCCGGACAGCTTGTAGGGGAAGAAAAACTGTTTTTT.